Listed below are T cell receptor beta chains from one sample, sequenced in a study of long-term antiretroviral therapy in people with HIV. Repertoires were generated with immunoSEQ multiplex PCR, while TCRdb's copy carries only in-frame clones and drops some. This table has roughly 20,000 clones, around 77% appearing once. The sample consisted of unsorted PBMCs, taken about 1.8 years before starting antiretroviral therapy. The receptor source for this set is a woman between 40 and 50 years old with HIV. Both conserved end residues are part of each CDR3. A D gene is named only where the DNA matches it firmly. Some rows have no size entry. The others give once, few or many, or a class for an expanded clone.

j_call: TRBJ1-5; clone_size: .; d_call: .; v_call: TRBV5-3; cdr3_aa: CARSLVLDRNQPQHF; cdr3_nt: TGTGCCAGAAGCTTGGTTCTCGACAGGAATCAGCCCCAGCATTTT
j_call: TRBJ2-1; clone_size: .; d_call: .; v_call: TRBV18; cdr3_aa: CASSPPGQGLARNNEQFF; cdr3_nt: TGTGCCAGCTCACCTCCGGGACAGGGACTAGCGCGAAACAATGAGCAGTTCTTC
j_call: TRBJ1-5; clone_size: .; d_call: .; v_call: TRBV28; cdr3_aa: CASSLSRTRRSNQPQHF; cdr3_nt: TGTGCCAGCAGTTTGAGTCGGACACGCAGGAGCAATCAGCCCCAGCATTTT
j_call: TRBJ1-2; clone_size: .; d_call: .; v_call: TRBV5-1; cdr3_aa: CASSLLGYGYTF; cdr3_nt: TGCGCCAGCAGCTTGCTCGGTTATGGCTACACCTTC
j_call: TRBJ1-3; clone_size: large; d_call: .; v_call: TRBV7-9; cdr3_aa: CASSLVPGDEHF; cdr3_nt: TGTGCCAGCAGCTTGGTCCCGGGAGACGAGCATTTT
j_call: TRBJ2-7; clone_size: .; d_call: .; v_call: TRBV18; cdr3_aa: CASSPDSRYEQYF; cdr3_nt: TGTGCCAGCTCCCCAGATTCGCGCTACGAGCAGTACTTC
j_call: TRBJ1-5; clone_size: .; d_call: .; v_call: TRBV18; cdr3_aa: CASSPAGYSNQPQHF; cdr3_nt: TGTGCCAGCTCACCGGCAGGGTATAGCAATCAGCCCCAGCATTTT
j_call: TRBJ1-5; clone_size: .; d_call: TRBD1; v_call: TRBV2; cdr3_aa: CASSDPGTGNQPQHF; cdr3_nt: TGTGCCAGCAGTGATCCCGGGACAGGCAATCAGCCCCAGCATTTT
j_call: TRBJ2-2; clone_size: .; d_call: .; v_call: TRBV6-1; cdr3_aa: CASRRASVHTGELFF; cdr3_nt: TGTGCCAGCAGGCGAGCCTCGGTTCACACCGGGGAGCTGTTTTTT
j_call: TRBJ1-1; clone_size: .; d_call: .; v_call: TRBV2; cdr3_aa: CASNLHNWDTEAFF; cdr3_nt: TGTGCCAGCAATCTACACAATTGGGACACTGAAGCTTTCTTT
j_call: TRBJ2-7; clone_size: .; d_call: .; v_call: TRBV4-1; cdr3_aa: CASSQDGYSSYEQYF; cdr3_nt: TGCGCCAGCAGCCAAGATGGGTACAGTTCCTACGAGCAGTACTTC
j_call: TRBJ1-3; clone_size: .; d_call: .; v_call: TRBV9; cdr3_aa: CASSVGTSSGNTIYF; cdr3_nt: TGTGCCAGCAGCGTAGGGACAAGCTCTGGAAACACCATATATTTT
j_call: TRBJ1-1; clone_size: .; d_call: TRBD1; v_call: TRBV11-3; cdr3_aa: CASRKRTGTTEAFF; cdr3_nt: TGTGCCAGCAGAAAAAGGACAGGGACAACTGAAGCTTTCTTT
j_call: TRBJ2-1; clone_size: .; d_call: .; v_call: TRBV7-9; cdr3_aa: CASSLGGPGNEQFF; cdr3_nt: TGTGCCAGCAGCTTAGGGGGACCGGGGAATGAGCAGTTCTTC
j_call: TRBJ2-1; clone_size: .; d_call: TRBD2; v_call: TRBV7-8; cdr3_aa: CASSSLAGGSYNEQFF; cdr3_nt: TGTGCCAGCAGCTCTCTAGCGGGAGGGTCGTACAATGAGCAGTTCTTC
j_call: TRBJ2-7; clone_size: .; d_call: TRBD1; v_call: TRBV10-3; cdr3_aa: CATRQGSYEQYF; cdr3_nt: TGTGCCACCCGACAGGGCTCCTACGAGCAGTACTTC
j_call: TRBJ2-7; clone_size: .; d_call: .; v_call: TRBV7-8; cdr3_aa: CASSPGLPYEQYF; cdr3_nt: TGTGCCAGCAGCCCAGGACTCCCCTACGAGCAGTACTTC
j_call: TRBJ2-5; clone_size: .; d_call: .; v_call: TRBV2; cdr3_aa: CASGLQETQYF; cdr3_nt: TGTGCCAGCGGACTACAAGAGACCCAGTACTTC
j_call: TRBJ1-1; clone_size: .; d_call: .; v_call: TRBV4-1; cdr3_aa: CASTQGAGLNTEAFF; cdr3_nt: TGCGCCAGCACTCAAGGGGCAGGCCTGAACACTGAAGCTTTCTTT
j_call: TRBJ1-1; clone_size: .; d_call: .; v_call: TRBV21-1; cdr3_aa: CASSSRRTGENTEAFF; cdr3_nt: TGTGCCAGCAGCAGCCGTCGGACAGGGGAGAACACTGAAGCTTTCTTT
j_call: TRBJ1-6; clone_size: .; d_call: TRBD1; v_call: TRBV27; cdr3_aa: CASSDRAASPLHF; cdr3_nt: TGTGCCAGCAGCGACAGGGCGGCTTCACCCCTCCACTTT
j_call: TRBJ2-1; clone_size: .; d_call: .; v_call: TRBV4-3; cdr3_aa: CASSQVGGRRRNEQFF; cdr3_nt: TGCGCCAGCAGCCAAGTCGGGGGACGACGACGCAATGAGCAGTTCTTC
j_call: TRBJ2-2; clone_size: few; d_call: TRBD1; v_call: TRBV27; cdr3_aa: CASSLSDREPGELFF; cdr3_nt: TGTGCCAGCAGTTTGTCGGACAGGGAACCCGGGGAGCTGTTTTTT
j_call: TRBJ1-2; clone_size: few; d_call: .; v_call: TRBV4-1; cdr3_aa: CASSQDRFQGRGYTF; cdr3_nt: TGCGCCAGCAGCCAAGATCGCTTTCAGGGGAGAGGCTACACCTTC
j_call: TRBJ1-1; clone_size: .; d_call: .; v_call: TRBV18; cdr3_aa: CASSIGDTEAFF; cdr3_nt: TGTGCCAGCTCCATTGGAGACACTGAAGCTTTCTTT
j_call: TRBJ2-3; clone_size: .; d_call: .; v_call: TRBV7-2; cdr3_aa: CASSLAPDTQYF; cdr3_nt: TGTGCCAGCAGCTTAGCGCCAGATACGCAGTATTTT
j_call: TRBJ2-7; clone_size: few; d_call: TRBD1; v_call: TRBV4-1; cdr3_aa: CASRGTGEYEQYF; cdr3_nt: TGCGCCAGCCGGGGGACAGGGGAATACGAGCAGTACTTC
j_call: TRBJ2-1; clone_size: .; d_call: TRBD2; v_call: TRBV10-3; cdr3_aa: CAISHSGSFIEQFF; cdr3_nt: TGTGCCATCAGCCATAGCGGGAGTTTCATCGAGCAGTTCTTC
j_call: TRBJ1-2; clone_size: once; d_call: .; v_call: TRBV21-1; cdr3_aa: CASSKDVASLYGYTF; cdr3_nt: TGTGCCAGCAGCAAAGACGTGGCCAGCCTCTATGGCTACACCTTC
j_call: TRBJ2-7; clone_size: .; d_call: .; v_call: TRBV2; cdr3_aa: CASRTGIYEQYF; cdr3_nt: TGTGCCAGCAGGACGGGGATCTACGAGCAGTACTTC
j_call: TRBJ1-1; clone_size: .; d_call: .; v_call: TRBV18; cdr3_aa: CASSPYRQTNTEAFF; cdr3_nt: TGTGCCAGCTCACCTTATAGACAGACGAACACTGAAGCTTTCTTT
j_call: TRBJ2-1; clone_size: .; d_call: TRBD1; v_call: TRBV5-1; cdr3_aa: CASSLVETGQNEQFF; cdr3_nt: TGCGCCAGCAGCTTGGTCGAGACAGGGCAGAATGAGCAGTTCTTC
j_call: TRBJ1-2; clone_size: few; d_call: TRBD1; v_call: TRBV27; cdr3_aa: CASSDRDRGSQAYGYTF; cdr3_nt: TGTGCCAGCAGTGACCGGGACAGGGGTAGTCAAGCCTATGGCTACACCTTC
j_call: TRBJ1-2; clone_size: .; d_call: .; v_call: TRBV6-1; cdr3_aa: CASIEEGSYGYTF; cdr3_nt: TGTGCCAGCATCGAAGAAGGTAGCTATGGCTACACCTTC
j_call: TRBJ2-5; clone_size: .; d_call: TRBD2; v_call: TRBV7-2; cdr3_aa: CASSLPSAGGTAQYF; cdr3_nt: TGTGCCAGCAGCTTACCCTCAGCGGGGGGGACGGCCCAGTACTTC
j_call: TRBJ2-7; clone_size: .; d_call: .; v_call: TRBV6-5; cdr3_aa: CASSPSGGTVYEQYF; cdr3_nt: TGTGCCAGCAGCCCCTCCGGTGGGACCGTTTACGAGCAGTACTTC
j_call: TRBJ2-2; clone_size: .; d_call: TRBD1; v_call: TRBV2; cdr3_aa: CATRGPSAGELFF; cdr3_nt: TGTGCCACCAGGGGGCCGAGCGCCGGGGAGCTGTTTTTT
j_call: TRBJ2-4; clone_size: .; d_call: TRBD2; v_call: TRBV11-3; cdr3_aa: CASSLGLAGAKNIQYF; cdr3_nt: TGTGCCAGCAGCTTGGGACTAGCGGGAGCCAAAAACATTCAGTACTTC
j_call: TRBJ1-4; clone_size: .; d_call: .; v_call: TRBV30; cdr3_aa: CAWSDRSGEKLFF; cdr3_nt: TGTGCCTGGAGTGACAGGTCTGGCGAAAAACTGTTTTTT
j_call: TRBJ2-2; clone_size: .; d_call: .; v_call: TRBV13; cdr3_aa: CASSANPGRRATGELFF; cdr3_nt: TGTGCCAGCAGCGCAAACCCCGGACGGCGGGCCACCGGGGAGCTGTTTTTT
j_call: TRBJ2-7; clone_size: few; d_call: .; v_call: TRBV19; cdr3_aa: CASSPGLNYYEQYF; cdr3_nt: TGTGCCAGTAGCCCAGGACTCAACTACTACGAGCAGTACTTC
j_call: TRBJ2-3; clone_size: few; d_call: TRBD2; v_call: TRBV7-9; cdr3_aa: CASSLAASGGSDTQYF; cdr3_nt: TGTGCCAGCAGCTTAGCAGCCAGCGGGGGCTCAGATACGCAGTATTTT
j_call: TRBJ1-2; clone_size: .; d_call: .; v_call: TRBV7-9; cdr3_aa: CASSLVGKGDGYTF; cdr3_nt: TGTGCCAGCAGCTTAGTCGGGAAGGGCGATGGCTACACCTTC
j_call: TRBJ1-5; clone_size: .; d_call: .; v_call: TRBV15; cdr3_aa: CATSRGVYSNQPQHF; cdr3_nt: TGTGCCACCAGCAGAGGGGTGTATAGCAATCAGCCCCAGCATTTT
j_call: TRBJ1-6; clone_size: .; d_call: .; v_call: TRBV7-9; cdr3_aa: CASSSDNSPLHF; cdr3_nt: TGTGCCAGCAGCAGCGATAATTCACCCCTCCACTTT